The 12 T cell receptor beta chains below were found in one sample sequenced in a study of CD8+ T cells in alopecia areata. Extracted RNA was reverse transcribed, and the resulting cDNA served as sequencing template. Assay used: immunoSEQ multiplex PCR; TCRdb lists only in-frame clones, some missing. The profile shows more than 200,000 clones, 67% of them singletons. The sample here was CD4+ T cells sorted from blood, taken at week 0. The source of these receptors is a human donor with alopecia areata.

The chain has TRBV13 and TRBJ1-2; D not resolved. Germline V CDR1 and CDR2: PRHDT, FYEKMQ (reference sequence). Trimming took off 1 base at V and 5 bases at J, with 14 bases between the two ends. CDR3 length: 15 residues. CDR3 DNA: TGTGCCAGCAGCTTAGTAGGAGGACGAATTTATGGCTACACCTTC. It is translated as CASSLVGGRIYGYTF.

A few counts support this clone. V usage is TRBV9 and J usage is TRBJ1-2; D possibly corresponds to TRBD1 (6 bases). V was shortened by 2 bases and J by 0 bases, with 14 bases between the two germline ends. CDR1 SGDLS and CDR2 YYNGEE come from the germline V gene. The CDR3 consists of 16 residues. The CDR3 DNA follows: TGTGCCAGCAGCGTGTCGGGACACCTTCCTAACTATGGCTACACCTTC. It is translated as CASSVSGHLPNYGYTF.

This chain uses TRBV2 with TRBJ2-3, with a possible D match to TRBD2 (5 bases). V lost 3 bases to trimming and J lost 5 bases, with 15 bases between them. From germline, CDR1 is SNHLY and CDR2 FYNNEI. The CDR3 consists of 15 residues. The CDR3 nucleotides read TGTGCCAGCAGTGACGGACTCATTTATCTAGATACGCAGTATTTT. Residues: CASSDGLIYLDTQYF.

The V gene is TRBV6-6, the J gene TRBJ2-7, with TRBD2 matching 7 bases. With 2 bases clipped from V and 5 bases from J, the junction kept 3 bases outside the gene matches. Germline loops: CDR1 MNHNY, CDR2 SVGAGI (reference sequence). There are 13 residues in the CDR3. The CDR3 sequence: CASSYGEGNEQYF. The CDR3 coding sequence is TGTGCCAGCAGTTACGGGGAGGGGAACGAGCAGTACTTC.

This chain connects TRBV5-1 to TRBJ2-2, with 9 positions matching TRBD1. The CDR3 is 14 residues long. The germline V gene encodes CDR1 SGHRS and CDR2 YFSETQ. The trim removed 4 bases at V and 7 bases at J, leaving 5 bases unmatched. Here the CDR3 reads CASSPTGGDGELFF. The CDR3 DNA reads as TGCGCCAGCAGCCCGACAGGGGGTGACGGGGAGCTGTTTTTT.

Of note for this clone: A junction end diverges from the germline sequence, so it may reflect a read error. The rearrangement links TRBV7-7 to TRBJ2-5; TRBD1 aligns across 7 bases. This CDR3 has 15 residues. Germline CDR1 reads SSHAT; CDR2 reads FNYEAQ (reference sequence). CDR3 protein: CASSPRQGVGETQYF. CDR3 nucleotide sequence: TGTGCTAGCAGCCCAAGACAGGGAGTGGGAGAGACCCAGTACTTC. The full variable domain, completed using reference TRBV7-7 and TRBJ2-5, is GAGVSQSPRYKVTKRGQDVTLRCDPISSHATLYWYQQALGQGPEFLTYFNYEAQPDKSGLPSDRFSAERPEGSISTLTIQRTEQRDSAMYRCASSPRQGVGETQYFGPGTRLLVL.

The chain recombines TRBV2 with TRBJ1-4; TRBD1 might be the D (5 bases). Germline CDR1 SNHLY, CDR2 FYNNEI. The CDR3 runs 14 residues. The V gene lost 3 bases and the J gene lost 5 bases, with 10 bases spanning the gap. The CDR3 spells CASSDRDHNEKLFF. In DNA form, the CDR3 reads TGTGCCAGCAGTGATAGGGACCACAATGAAAAACTGTTTTTT. Full variable domain (remainder filled in from reference TRBV2 and TRBJ1-4): EPEVTQTPSHQVTQMGQEVILRCVPISNHLYFYWYRQILGQKVEFLVSFYNNEISEKSEIFDDQFSVERPDGSNFTLKIRSTKLEDSAMYFCASSDRDHNEKLFFGSGTQLSVL.

Note on this clone: Additional DNA sequences in this sample encode the identical CDR3. This chain joins TRBV29-1 and TRBJ1-1; D unclear. V was clipped by 2 bases and J by 5 bases, with 6 bases between them. Germline CDR1 reads SQVTM; CDR2 reads ANQGSEA. CDR3 length equals 11 residues. The CDR3 region has the DNA TGCAGCGTTGAATGGGGAACTGAAGCTTTCTTT. Translated: CSVEWGTEAFF.

V usage is TRBV29-1 and J usage is TRBJ1-5; a possible D gene is TRBD1 (6 bases). CDR3 length: 13 residues. V gave up 6 bases and J gave up 7 bases, with 16 bases separating them. From germline, CDR1 is SQVTM and CDR2 ANQGSEA. The DNA for the CDR3 is TGCAGCGTATCCGGGGGCGCGGGGCAGCCCCAGCATTTT. Translated, it gives CSVSGGAGQPQHF.

The chain employs TRBV2 and TRBJ1-2; no reliable D call. This CDR3 contains 11 residues. V was pared by 4 bases and J by 5 bases, with 5 bases between. Germline values: CDR1 SNHLY, CDR2 FYNNEI. In nucleotides, the CDR3 is TGTGCCAGCAGTGGAGGGTATGGCTACACCTTC. It yields the protein CASSGGYGYTF.

The chain employs TRBV30 and TRBJ2-7; a possible D gene is TRBD1 (6 bases). This CDR3 region has 12 residues. Trimming removed 4 bases at V and 2 bases at J, with 9 bases between. In germline, CDR1 is GTSNPN, CDR2 SVGIG (reference sequence). CDR3 loop: CAWKGVTYEQYF. The CDR3 DNA reads as TGTGCCTGGAAGGGGGTAACCTACGAGCAGTACTTC.

This clone was seen ten or more times. This sequence joins TRBV18 and TRBJ1-6; D not resolved. The CDR3 runs to 14 residues. The germline V gene encodes CDR1 KGHSH and CDR2 LQKENI. Trimming took 0 bases from V and 13 from J, leaving 13 bases between them. CDR3 in amino acids: CASSPPGPFPPLHF. DNA of the CDR3: TGTGCCAGCTCACCACCTGGGCCTTTCCCCCCCCTCCACTTT.